The 23 T cell receptor beta chains below were found in one sample sequenced in a study of cytomegalovirus exposure and HLA in healthy donors. Vbeta (60) and Jbeta (13) primers were used in the PCR. Sequencing was performed with immunoSEQ multiplex PCR; in TCRdb, only in-frame clones are kept and a portion is missing. The top ten hold less than 3% of the sample, which has about 200,000 clones, around 70% seen once. Sequenced material: PBMCs. Receptor source: a middle-aged man in good health and CMV-seropositive.

The chain links TRBV11-3 to TRBJ2-1; 10 bases agree with TRBD1. Germline V gene sequence: CDR1 SGHNT, CDR2 YENEEA. The CDR3 spans 16 residues. V trimming: 0 bases; J trimming: 10 bases; junction bases outside the gene matches: 9. CDR3 in amino acids: CASSLDGGEGQGEQFF. Here the CDR3 DNA reads TGTGCCAGCAGCTTAGACGGGGGAGAGGGACAGGGGGAGCAGTTCTTC.

The chain joins TRBV5-1 to TRBJ2-2, with D possibly matching TRBD2 (6 bases). Trimming pared 1 base from V and 3 bases from J, leaving 16 bases between. There are 17 residues in the CDR3. Germline CDR1 reads SGHRS; CDR2 reads YFSETQ. The CDR3 spells CASSLRGPRGHTGELFF. The CDR3 DNA follows: TGCGCCAGCAGCTTGAGGGGCCCGCGGGGCCACACCGGGGAGCTGTTTTTT.

The chain recombines TRBV14 with TRBJ2-3, with D tentatively TRBD2 (5 bases). The CDR3 consists of 15 residues. V was trimmed by 0 bases and J by 8 bases, leaving 15 bases between them. In germline, CDR1 is SGHDN, CDR2 FVKESK. CDR3 residues: CASSQERVRFATQYF. CDR3 DNA: TGTGCCAGCAGCCAAGAGCGGGTCCGTTTCGCTACGCAGTATTTT.

As DNA, the CDR3 is TGTGCCAGCAGCACTAGCGGGGGGGGTGGGCAGTTCTTC. Translating gives CASSTSGGGGQFF. This chain uses TRBV7-8 with TRBJ2-1; 13 bases agree with TRBD2. The CDR3 is made up of 13 amino acids. With 5 bases clipped from V and 12 bases from J, the junction kept 4 bases outside the gene matches. Germline V gene data show CDR1 as SGHVS and CDR2 as FQNEAQ.

The genes are TRBV19 and TRBJ2-3; 7 bases are shared with TRBD2. V lost 7 bases, J lost 2 bases, and 6 bases stayed unmatched. The CDR3 totals 14 residues. Germline CDR1 LNHDA, CDR2 SQIVND (reference sequence). The CDR3 bases are TGTGCCAGTACGTCGGCGGGGGACACAGATACGCAGTATTTT. It specifies CASTSAGDTDTQYF.

The V call is TRBV5-1, the J call TRBJ2-2, with TRBD1 identical over 7 bases. The germline V gene has CDR1 SGHRS and CDR2 YFSETQ. J was trimmed by 6 bases and V by 3 bases; bases with no gene match: 14. The CDR3 totals 17 residues. In nucleotides, the CDR3 is TGCGCCAGCAGCTCGCTCGGACAGGATCATTTCCCCGGGGAGCTGTTTTTT. Translating it yields CASSSLGQDHFPGELFF.

The rearrangement links TRBV4-1 to TRBJ1-2; 10 bases match TRBD1. The CDR3 loop spans 15 amino acids. The germline V gene encodes CDR1 MGHRA and CDR2 YSYEKL. V trimming: 4 bases; J trimming: 6 bases; junction bases outside the gene matches: 8. Here the CDR3 reads CASSPRAGTGDGYTF. As DNA, the CDR3 is TGCGCCAGCAGCCCTAGGGCCGGGACAGGGGATGGCTACACCTTC.

The chain joins TRBV9 to TRBJ2-7, with D possibly matching TRBD2 (5 bases). The CDR3 spans 15 residues. Germline CDR1 SGDLS, CDR2 YYNGEE. Trimming took 4 bases from V and 2 from J, leaving 16 bases between them. The DNA of the CDR3 is TGTGCCAGCAGCCCAAGTCCGGGGAGTCCCTACGAGCAGTACTTC. As protein: CASSPSPGSPYEQYF.

This chain connects TRBV2 to TRBJ1-1; tentative D call: TRBD1 (5 bases). V lost 4 bases and J lost 8, with 8 bases in between. This CDR3 region has 11 residues. The germline V gene has CDR1 SNHLY and CDR2 FYNNEI. CDR3 protein: CASSGQKEAFF. The CDR3 region has the DNA TGTGCCAGCAGTGGACAGAAGGAAGCTTTCTTT.

J is TRBJ2-2 and V is TRBV2; D uncertain. This CDR3 has 14 residues. The ends were cut back, 2 bases at V and 2 bases at J, with 6 bases in the middle. The germline V gene encodes CDR1 SNHLY and CDR2 FYNNEI. This CDR3 reads CASSETRNTGELFF. As DNA, the CDR3 is TGTGCCAGCAGTGAAACCAGAAACACCGGGGAGCTGTTTTTT.

V gene TRBV19 combines with J gene TRBJ1-1; 7 bases agree with TRBD1. V was clipped by 3 bases and J by 1 base; unmatched bases: 2. CDR3 length: 14 amino acids. Germline V gene data show CDR1 as LNHDA and CDR2 as SQIVND (reference sequence). Here the CDR3 DNA reads TGTGCCAGTAGTATGGGACAGCAGAACACTGAAGCTTTCTTT. This translates into CASSMGQQNTEAFF.

The rearrangement joins TRBV6-6 to TRBJ2-7; weak D call: TRBD2 (5 bases). The CDR3 consists of 15 residues. Trimming removed 4 bases at V and 0 bases at J, with 13 bases between. The germline V gene has CDR1 MNHNY and CDR2 SVGAGI (reference sequence). The CDR3: CASSFSGFSSYEQYF. The CDR3 DNA reads TGTGCCAGCAGTTTTTCGGGGTTTAGCTCCTACGAGCAGTACTTC.

The chain links TRBV11-1 to TRBJ2-1, with D possibly TRBD1 on 6 matching bases. The CDR3 is made up of 13 amino acids. Germline V lookup: CDR1 SGHAT, CDR2 FQDESV (reference sequence). The germline V and J ends were trimmed by 4 bases and 7 bases, with 11 bases remaining between them. The CDR3 nucleotides read TGTGCCAGCAGCTACCGGACAGATAATGAGCAGTTCTTC. Its translation: CASSYRTDNEQFF.

This chain uses TRBV15 with TRBJ2-7; possible D gene TRBD2, 7 bases. V lost 8 bases to trimming and J lost 7 bases, with 18 bases between them. This CDR3 contains 13 residues. The germline gives CDR1 LNHNV, CDR2 YYDKDF (reference sequence). This CDR3 is CATSLGGAKEQYF. The CDR3 nucleotides read TGTGCCACCTCCCTAGGGGGGGCGAAAGAGCAGTACTTC. Full variable domain (outside the CDR3, taken from reference TRBV15 and TRBJ2-7): DAMVIQNPRYQVTQFGKPVTLSCSQTLNHNVMYWYQQKSSQAPKLLFHYYDKDFNNEADTPDNFQSRRPNTSFCFLDIRSPGLGDTAMYLCATSLGGAKEQYFGPGTRLTVT.

The chain links TRBV19 to TRBJ1-5; 11 bases line up with TRBD1. The length of the CDR3 is 15 residues. Germline V gene data show CDR1 as LNHDA and CDR2 as SQIVND (reference sequence). V was clipped by 4 bases and J by 3 bases; unmatched bases: 2. CDR3 DNA sequence: TGTGCCAGTAGTACGGGACAGGGGGTCAATCAGCCCCAGCATTTT. This translates into CASSTGQGVNQPQHF.

The chain is built from TRBV7-3 and TRBJ2-3, with 9 bases lining up with TRBD2. There are 14 residues in the CDR3. Germline trimming cut 2 bases from V and 7 bases from J; bases unmatched to any gene: 4. Germline V CDR1 and CDR2: SGHTA, FQGTGA. The CDR3 spells CASSLRGGANTQYF. In DNA, the CDR3 is TGTGCCAGCAGCTTACGCGGGGGGGCGAATACGCAGTATTTT.

The genes are TRBV5-5 and TRBJ2-6, with a tentative D call TRBD1 (6 bases). Trimming shortened V by 2 bases and J by 0 bases, and 12 bases separated the two germline ends. The V gene's germline CDR1 is SGHKS and CDR2 YYEKEE (reference sequence). CDR3 length: 17 residues. The CDR3 here is CASSLTGRHSGANVLTF. The CDR3 coding sequence is TGTGCCAGCAGCTTAACAGGGAGACACTCTGGGGCCAACGTCCTGACTTTC.

V gene TRBV28 combines with J gene TRBJ2-1; D is possibly TRBD2 (5 bases). Germline CDR1 is MDHEN and CDR2 is SYDVKM. The CDR3 length is 12 residues. Between the trimmed V and J ends, which lost 6 bases and 7 bases, there was a span of 10 bases. CDR3 sequence reads: CASRDRGNEQFF. CDR3 nucleotides: TGTGCCAGCAGGGACCGAGGGAATGAGCAGTTCTTC.

This sequence joins TRBV7-2 and TRBJ1-5; TRBD1 matches at 9 bases. Germline V lookup: CDR1 SGHTA, CDR2 FQGNSA. V dropped 2 bases and J dropped 0; count of bases not matched to a gene: 11. The CDR3 runs to 19 residues. The CDR3 DNA sequence: TGTGCCAGCAGCTTAACACCGGACAGGGGAGGGAATAGCAATCAGCCCCAGCATTTT. It encodes CASSLTPDRGGNSNQPQHF.

This clone was detected only a few times. V is TRBV2 and J is TRBJ2-2; tentative D call: TRBD1 (5 bases). Trimming took 6 bases from V and 2 from J, leaving 10 bases between them. This CDR3 has 14 amino acids. The germline gives CDR1 SNHLY, CDR2 FYNNEI. In nucleotides, the CDR3 is TGTGCCAGCAGGAGACAGTTAAACACCGGGGAGCTGTTTTTT. Protein product: CASRRQLNTGELFF. Together with reference TRBV2 and TRBJ2-2, the CDR3 gives the full variable domain: EPEVTQTPSHQVTQMGQEVILRCVPISNHLYFYWYRQILGQKVEFLVSFYNNEISEKSEIFDDQFSVERPDGSNFTLKIRSTKLEDSAMYFCASRRQLNTGELFFGEGSRLTVL.

This clone has just one count. This chain joins TRBV2 and TRBJ2-7, with a weak D call TRBD1 (7 bases). V was shortened by 6 bases and J by 6 bases, with 15 bases between the two germline ends. Germline V gives CDR1 SNHLY, CDR2 FYNNEI. The CDR3 has 13 amino acids. The CDR3 DNA is TGTGCCAGCAGCTCAGGGGGGCCTGGCGAGCAGTACTTC. Amino acid sequence: CASSSGGPGEQYF.

Comment on this clone: One junction end disagrees with the germline gene, perhaps due to a read error. The same CDR3 also results from other DNA sequences found in this sample. The J gene is TRBJ1-4, the V gene TRBV5-4; maybe TRBD1 (5 bases). Germline CDR1 SGHNT, CDR2 YYREEE (reference sequence). This CDR3 region has 15 residues. CDR3 DNA sequence: TGCGCCAGCAGCTTGGCCGCAGGGCCTAATGAAAAACTGTTTTTT. Residues: CASSLAAGPNEKLFF. The complete variable domain, with remaining parts taken from reference TRBV5-4 and TRBJ1-4, reads ETGVTQSPTHLIKTRGQQVTLRCSSQSGHNTVSWYQQALGQGPQFIFQYYREEENGRGNFPPRFSGLQFPNYSSELNVNALELDDSALYLCASSLAAGPNEKLFFGSGTQLSVL.

The V gene is TRBV6-5, the J gene TRBJ1-4; 9 nucleotides line up with TRBD1. V dropped 6 bases and J dropped 10; count of bases not matched to a gene: 9. The CDR3 has 14 residues. Germline CDR1 is MNHEY and CDR2 is SVGAGI. The CDR3 loop is CASRPTGGAGKLFF. The CDR3 DNA is TGTGCCAGCAGACCCACAGGGGGCGCGGGAAAACTGTTTTTT.